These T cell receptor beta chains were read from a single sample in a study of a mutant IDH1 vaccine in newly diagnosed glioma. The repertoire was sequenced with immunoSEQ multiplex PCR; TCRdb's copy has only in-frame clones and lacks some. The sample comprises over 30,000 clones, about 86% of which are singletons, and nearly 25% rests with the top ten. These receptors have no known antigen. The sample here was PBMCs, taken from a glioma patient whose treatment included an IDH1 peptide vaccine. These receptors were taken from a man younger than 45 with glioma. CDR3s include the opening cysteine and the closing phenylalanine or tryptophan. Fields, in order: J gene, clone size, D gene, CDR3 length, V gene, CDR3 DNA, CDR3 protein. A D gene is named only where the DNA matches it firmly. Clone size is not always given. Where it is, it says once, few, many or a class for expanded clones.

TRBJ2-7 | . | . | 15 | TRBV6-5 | TGTGCCAGCAGTTACTCCCATGACAATCTCTACGAGCAGTACTTC | CASSYSHDNLYEQYF
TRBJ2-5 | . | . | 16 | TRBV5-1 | TGCGCCAGCAGCCCTGTCAAGGGCCTCCCAGAAGAGACCCAGTACTTC | CASSPVKGLPEETQYF
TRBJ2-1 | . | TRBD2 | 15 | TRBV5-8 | TGTGCCAGCAGCGAGGATAGCGGGGGAGGTGGAAAGCAGTTCTTC | CASSEDSGGGGKQFF
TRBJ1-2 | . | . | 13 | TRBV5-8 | TGTGCCAGCAGACTGGAAAACTTCTATGGCTACACCTTC | CASRLENFYGYTF
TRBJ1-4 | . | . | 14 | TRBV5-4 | TGTGCCAGCAGCCCGGGCCCGGCGCCTGAAAAACTGTTTTTT | CASSPGPAPEKLFF
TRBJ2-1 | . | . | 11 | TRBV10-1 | TGCGCCAGCAGCTCCTACAATGAGCAGTTCTTC | CASSSYNEQFF
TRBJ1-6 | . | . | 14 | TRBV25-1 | TGTGCCAGCAGTGAATTAAGCGTTCAGGGACCCCTCCACTTT | CASSELSVQGPLHF
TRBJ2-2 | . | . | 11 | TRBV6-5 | TGTGCCAGCAGCTCATCCGGGGAGCTGTTTTTT | CASSSSGELFF
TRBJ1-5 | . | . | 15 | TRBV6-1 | TGTGCCAGCAGTGAAGTAGGGAGTACATTACAGCCCCAGCATTTT | CASSEVGSTLQPQHF
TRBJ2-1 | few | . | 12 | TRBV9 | TGTGCCAGCAGCGTAGACGGGAATGAGCAGTTCTTC | CASSVDGNEQFF